This T cell receptor beta chain was identified during a study of T cell responses to AZD1222 COVID-19 vaccine. Findings and caveats of the study: There were vaccine-associated CD4 TCRs across spike, dominant at 160-218 and 743-854.

Concerning this clone itself: Its antigen is not identified.

Data came from immunoSEQ multiplex PCR; TCRdb stores just in-frame clones and leaves some out. The sample has about 140,000 clones; almost 90% are singletons. The CDR3 is 14 amino acids. The sequence was collected from an adult in good health. Specimen: peripheral blood, collected on day 0 of AZD1222 vaccination. V gene TRBV21-1 combines with J gene TRBJ2-2; the D segment call TRBD2 is taken from the table without a DNA check. TRBV21-1 constitutes a pseudogene. CDR3 residues: CASTTGSVTGELFF. CDR3 coding DNA: TGTGCCAGCACTACCGGGAGTGTCACCGGGGAGCTGTTTTTT.